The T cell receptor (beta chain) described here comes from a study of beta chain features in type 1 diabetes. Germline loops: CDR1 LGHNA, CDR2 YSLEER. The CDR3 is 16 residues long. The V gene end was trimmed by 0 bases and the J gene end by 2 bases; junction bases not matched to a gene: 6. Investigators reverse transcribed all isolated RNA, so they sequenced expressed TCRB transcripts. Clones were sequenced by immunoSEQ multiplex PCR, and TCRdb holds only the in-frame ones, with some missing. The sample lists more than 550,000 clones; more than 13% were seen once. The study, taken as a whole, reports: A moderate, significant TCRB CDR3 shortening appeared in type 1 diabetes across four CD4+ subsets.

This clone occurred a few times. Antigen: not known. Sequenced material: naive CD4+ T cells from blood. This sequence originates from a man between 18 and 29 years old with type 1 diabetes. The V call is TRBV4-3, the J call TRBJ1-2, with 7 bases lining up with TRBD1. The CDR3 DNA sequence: TGCGCCAGCAGCCAAGACCACACAGGGGACAACTATGGCTACACCTTC. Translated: CASSQDHTGDNYGYTF.